The 10 T cell receptor beta chains listed next were all sequenced from one sample in a study of OX40 agonist ivuxolimab in advanced cancers. Some clones are missing from TCRdb's copy, which holds only in-frame ones; the method was immunoSEQ multiplex PCR. Counted here are about 41,000 clones, over 75% occurring once; the ten biggest clones make up approximately 2.4%. The sequencing here drew on CD4+ or CD8+ T cells sorted from blood, taken in a trial of the OX40 agonist ivuxolimab. These receptors were obtained from an adult with an advanced solid tumor such as melanoma, head and neck, liver or kidney cancer.

This clone came up once. V usage is TRBV7-3 and J usage is TRBJ1-1, with D hard to call. V lost 2 bases and J lost 0, with 10 bases in between. CDR3 length: 15 amino acids. Germline V gene lookup returns CDR1 SGHTA and CDR2 FQGTGA. The CDR3 protein is CASSLFASLNTEAFF. The CDR3 bases are TGTGCCAGCAGCTTATTCGCATCCCTGAACACTGAAGCTTTCTTT.

This chain uses TRBV6-5 with TRBJ1-2; no reliable D call. The CDR3 length is 13 residues. Trimming removed 2 bases from V and 4 bases from J, with 8 bases in between. The V gene's germline CDR1 is MNHEY and CDR2 SVGAGI. The CDR3 coding sequence is TGTGCCAGCAGTTACAGCCGCTTCTATGGCTACACCTTC. Its translation is CASSYSRFYGYTF.

The V and J genes are TRBV5-4 and TRBJ1-2; the D is unclear. The V end lost 0 bases, the J end lost 3 bases, and 12 bases lay between the germline ends. The CDR3 contains 15 residues. From germline, CDR1 is SGHNT and CDR2 YYREEE (reference sequence). Written as DNA, the CDR3 is TGTGCCAGCAGCTTGGGAAAGGGAGGAGACTATGGCTACACCTTC. Translation gives CASSLGKGGDYGYTF.

J is TRBJ2-3 and V is TRBV5-1; 10 bases agree with TRBD2. The V and J ends lost 4 bases and 2 bases, in that order; junction bases with no gene match: 7. Looked up from germline, CDR1 is SGHRS and CDR2 is YFSETQ. This CDR3 has 16 amino acids. The CDR3 sequence: CASSLLTSGYTDTQYF. CDR3 in DNA: TGCGCCAGCAGCCTACTGACTAGCGGGTACACAGATACGCAGTATTTT.

V gene TRBV7-2 combines with J gene TRBJ2-5, with TRBD2 matching over 10 bases. The DNA end is more similar to TRBJ2-7, so the J call may be wrong. Germline CDR1 is SGHTA and CDR2 is FQGNSA. This CDR3 contains 14 residues. CDR3 in amino acids: CASSSASGSYEQYF. CDR3 coding DNA: TGTGCCAGCAGCTCCGCTAGCGGGAGCTACGAGCAGTACTTC.

The genes are TRBV15 and TRBJ2-5; the D is unclear. The germline V gene encodes CDR1 LNHNV and CDR2 YYDKDF (reference sequence). This CDR3 has 16 amino acids. V was clipped by 0 bases and J by 7 bases, with 18 bases between them. CDR3 amino acids: CATSRDKAGSFRTQYF. The CDR3 nucleotides read TGTGCCACCAGCAGAGATAAGGCCGGGTCGTTTAGGACCCAGTACTTC. Complete variable domain (other parts from reference TRBV15 and TRBJ2-5): DAMVIQNPRYQVTQFGKPVTLSCSQTLNHNVMYWYQQKSSQAPKLLFHYYDKDFNNEADTPDNFQSRRPNTSFCFLDIRSPGLGDTAMYLCATSRDKAGSFRTQYFGPGTRLLVL.

This clone has just a few counts. V usage is TRBV7-6 and J usage is TRBJ2-3; D gene ambiguous. Trimming stripped 6 bases from V and 3 bases from J, with 13 bases between. The length of the CDR3 is 14 residues. Per the germline V gene, CDR1 is SGHVS and CDR2 is FNYEAQ. The CDR3 loop is CASSFGPNTDTQYF. DNA of the CDR3: TGTGCCAGCAGTTTCGGGCCGAATACAGATACGCAGTATTTT.

The chain is built from TRBV7-9 and TRBJ2-7; unclear D gene. The CDR3 sequence is 12 residues long. Trimming took 1 base from V and 6 from J, leaving 7 bases between them. Germline CDR1 reads SEHNR; CDR2 reads FQNEAQ (reference sequence). This chain's CDR3 is CASSLVGSEQYF. The CDR3 DNA reads as TGTGCCAGCAGCTTAGTCGGCTCCGAGCAGTACTTC.

The chain is built from TRBV7-9 and TRBJ1-2; D remains unclear. CDR3 length: 13 residues. The germline CDR1 and CDR2 sequences are SEHNR and FQNEAQ (reference sequence). V lost 5 bases, J lost 4 bases, and 11 bases lay in between. The CDR3 here is CASSDEGRYGYTF. CDR3 coding DNA: TGTGCCAGCAGCGACGAAGGGCGCTATGGCTACACCTTC.

This chain uses TRBV19 with TRBJ2-5, with 7 positions matching TRBD1. With the DNA end fitting TRBJ2-7 better, the J assignment may be wrong. This CDR3 has 14 amino acids. Germline V gives CDR1 LNHDA, CDR2 SQIVND (reference sequence). In nucleotides, the CDR3 is TGTGCCAGTAGACTTCGACAGGGTCCCTACGAGCAGTACTTC. Its protein product is CASRLRQGPYEQYF.